This T cell receptor beta chain is drawn from a study of blood T cell repertoires in COVID-19. Across the whole study: Nucleic acid was either cDNA or gDNA, and it came from T cells, B-cell-depleted T cells, or PBMCs.

Method: immunoSEQ multiplex PCR; TCRdb's copy keeps in-frame clones and lacks some. This sample has some 290,000 clones, with more than 85% found just once. Trimming removed 7 bases from V and 10 bases from J, with 14 bases in between. The CDR3 is made up of 13 amino acids. The receptor was isolated from a man between 18 and 29 years old with active or convalescent COVID-19. The chain combines TRBV12-3 or TRBV12-4 with TRBJ1-6, with D unclear. The sample was peripheral blood. This chain's CDR3 is CASTPDGNSPLHF. CDR3 DNA: TGTGCCAGCACCCCTGACGGGAACTCACCCCTCCACTTT.